The next 28 T cell receptor beta chains were all read from a single sample in a study of siplizumab effects on memory and regulatory T cells. The protocol was immunoSEQ multiplex PCR, while the TCRdb copy is restricted to in-frame clones and leaves out a portion. The table includes over 90,000 clones, roughly 92% detected once. Sequenced sample: CD4+ T cells sorted from blood. The source of these receptors is a human donor in good health.

This rearrangement joins TRBV27 to TRBJ1-5; D gene ambiguous. This CDR3 is built from 17 residues. Germline CDR1 MNHEY, CDR2 SMNVEV (reference sequence). V shed 5 bases and J shed 1 base, with 18 bases lying between them. The CDR3 bases are TGTGCCAGCAGTCCCCTCGTTTGGGCGGGGAGCAATCAGCCCCAGCATTTT. The encoded protein is CASSPLVWAGSNQPQHF.

V is TRBV7-2 and J is TRBJ2-1, with D perhaps TRBD1 (5 bases). The CDR3 covers 14 residues. V was cut by 1 base and J by 4 bases, with 8 bases left in between. CDR1 is SGHTA, CDR2 FQGNSA, per germline. This CDR3 is CASSLDPGYNEQFF. CDR3 DNA: TGTGCCAGCAGCTTAGATCCAGGGTACAATGAGCAGTTCTTC.

The chain carries TRBV4-2 and TRBJ2-2; TRBD2 matches at 7 bases. V lost 4 bases to trimming and J lost 5 bases; unmatched junction nucleotides: 4. The germline CDR1 and CDR2 sequences are LGHNA and YNFKEQ. The CDR3 length is 14 residues. CDR3 DNA sequence: TGTGCCAGCAGCCTCCGGGGGGAAACCGGGGAGCTGTTTTTT. Translated, it gives CASSLRGETGELFF.

This clone was counted a few times. The chain employs TRBV12-5 and TRBJ2-2; possibly TRBD1 for D (6 bases). The germline CDR1 and CDR2 sequences are LGHNT and FRNRAP. The germline V and J ends were trimmed by 7 bases and 6 bases, with 12 bases remaining between them. The CDR3 runs to 13 residues. The CDR3 coding sequence is TGTGCTAGTGCTAGGGGGTTCGCCGGGGAGCTGTTTTTT. Its translation: CASARGFAGELFF.

The chain couples TRBV5-1 to TRBJ2-7; 8 nucleotides line up with TRBD1. Germline CDR1 reads SGHRS; CDR2 reads YFSETQ. With 2 bases clipped from V and 5 bases from J, the junction kept 9 bases outside the gene matches. This CDR3 has 15 residues. CDR3 nucleotide sequence: TGCGCCAGCAGCTTCGTCCAGGGGGCCATTAACGAGCAGTACTTC. Translating gives CASSFVQGAINEQYF.

V gene TRBV19 combines with J gene TRBJ1-5; no firm D call. Per the germline V gene, CDR1 is LNHDA and CDR2 is SQIVND (reference sequence). Trimming removed 6 bases from V and 0 bases from J, with 18 bases in between. The CDR3 length is 17 residues. CDR3 DNA sequence: TGTGCCAGTAGCCGAGTACGGGGATTTTATAGCAATCAGCCCCAGCATTTT. This encodes CASSRVRGFYSNQPQHF.

This chain uses TRBV28 with TRBJ2-5, with 7 bases lining up with TRBD1. Germline CDR1 and CDR2: MDHEN and SYDVKM. V lost 4 bases, J lost 3 bases, and 14 bases stayed unmatched. The length of the CDR3 is 17 residues. For the CDR3, the DNA is TGTGCCAGCAGTTCGCGTCAGGGACAGCTACTTGAAGAGACCCAGTACTTC. The encoded protein is CASSSRQGQLLEETQYF.

The chain links TRBV5-8 to TRBJ1-2, with D possibly TRBD1 on 5 matching bases. V was cut by 4 bases and J by 5 bases, with 12 bases left in between. CDR1 is SGHTS, CDR2 YDEGEE, per germline. This CDR3 has 13 residues. CDR3 region: CASSTGTEYGYTF. The CDR3 DNA is TGTGCCAGCAGCACCGGGACGGAGTATGGCTACACCTTC.

The CDR3 DNA is TGTGCCAGCAGCCCCACCCGCTTTGTGGAAAAACTGTTTTTT. Protein product: CASSPTRFVEKLFF. The V and J genes are TRBV7-2 and TRBJ1-4; D call uncertain. Trimming took off 5 bases at V and 8 bases at J, with 15 bases between the two ends. The CDR3 covers 14 residues. Germline lookup yields CDR1 SGHTA and CDR2 FQGNSA.

The genes are TRBV5-6 and TRBJ1-2, with D possibly matching TRBD1 (5 bases). Trimming shortened V by 1 base and J by 5 bases, and 12 bases separated the two germline ends. This CDR3 comprises 14 residues. CDR1 is SGHDT and CDR2 is YYEEEE in the germline V gene. CDR3 coding DNA: TGTGCCAGCAGCTTGATGGGGAGGGGATATGGCTACACCTTC. Translation: CASSLMGRGYGYTF.

CDR3 DNA: TGTGCCAGCTCACTCGACGGGACAGGTTCACCCCTCCACTTT. Translated: CASSLDGTGSPLHF. The rearrangement uses TRBV18 and TRBJ1-6; TRBD1 matches at 8 bases. Germline V lookup: CDR1 KGHSH, CDR2 LQKENI. This CDR3 comprises 14 residues. The V gene end was trimmed by 4 bases and the J gene end by 9 bases; junction bases not matched to a gene: 5.

V gene TRBV2 combines with J gene TRBJ2-5; TRBD1 might be the D (6 bases). The V and J ends lost 6 bases and 5 bases respectively, with 16 bases between them. The CDR3 runs 14 residues. CDR1 is SNHLY, CDR2 FYNNEI, per germline. This CDR3 reads CASSADRVSETQYF. The CDR3, as DNA: TGTGCCAGCAGCGCGGACAGAGTCTCGGAGACCCAGTACTTC.

The chain uses TRBV6-1 and TRBJ2-1, with D perhaps matching TRBD1 (6 bases). The CDR3 runs 13 residues. Germline values: CDR1 MNHNS, CDR2 SASEGT. V was trimmed by 7 bases and J by 8 bases, leaving 15 bases between them. This chain's CDR3 is CASIWTADDEQFF. The CDR3 DNA reads TGTGCCAGCATTTGGACAGCCGATGATGAGCAGTTCTTC.

The CDR3 region is CSVEDRTSGERAYEQYF. The DNA for the CDR3 is TGCAGCGTTGAAGATCGGACTAGCGGTGAGAGGGCCTACGAGCAGTACTTC. The genes are TRBV29-1 and TRBJ2-7, with 10 bases identical to TRBD2. Germline CDR1 and CDR2: SQVTM and ANQGSEA. The CDR3 has 17 amino acids. Trimming took 0 bases from V and 2 from J; bases not matched to a gene: 10.

The CDR3 DNA reads TGTGCCAGCAGCCCCCTTTGGACAGGGAACATTCAGTACTTC. Its protein is CASSPLWTGNIQYF. V gene TRBV14 combines with J gene TRBJ2-4; 8 bases align to TRBD1. The germline V gene has CDR1 SGHDN and CDR2 FVKESK. Trimming removed 4 bases from V and 7 bases from J; junction bases left unmatched: 6. CDR3 length equals 14 residues.

The chain has TRBV10-3 and TRBJ2-7; no firm D call. The germline CDR1 and CDR2 sequences are ENHRY and SYGVKD. The V gene lost 4 bases and the J gene lost 4 bases, with 11 bases spanning the gap. The CDR3 extends over 13 amino acids. The CDR3 DNA reads TGTGCCATCAGTGGTGGCAGCCGTTACGAGCAGTACTTC. Protein: CAISGGSRYEQYF.

This chain connects TRBV28 to TRBJ2-1, with D perhaps assigned TRBD1 or TRBD2 (5 bases each). The length of the CDR3 is 13 residues. Trimming took 7 bases from V and 3 from J, leaving 10 bases between them. Per germline, CDR1 MDHEN and CDR2 SYDVKM. CDR3 nucleotides: TGTGCCAGCACCAATGGGGGCTACAATGAGCAGTTCTTC. Residues: CASTNGGYNEQFF.

The chain is built from TRBV7-3 and TRBJ2-2; 7 bases map to TRBD2. The CDR3 loop spans 16 amino acids. Germline CDR1 and CDR2: SGHTA and FQGTGA. V shed 5 bases, J shed 2 bases, and the junction held 8 bases outside the gene matches. CDR3 sequence (DNA): TGTGCCAGCAGCCCCCACCCGGGGGGTAACACCGGGGAGCTGTTTTTT. Translating gives CASSPHPGGNTGELFF.

The V and J genes are TRBV27 and TRBJ2-7; D gene ambiguous. Germline V CDR1 and CDR2: MNHEY, SMNVEV (reference sequence). The length of the CDR3 is 13 residues. Trimming left V 6 bases short and J 3 bases short, with 12 bases between. CDR3 nucleotide sequence: TGTGCCAGCAGCCGGGTTGCCGACTACGAGCAGTACTTC. Its translation: CASSRVADYEQYF.

This rearrangement joins TRBV19 to TRBJ1-2; D possibly corresponds to TRBD1 (5 bases). The germline CDR1 and CDR2 sequences are LNHDA and SQIVND (reference sequence). Trimming shortened V by 5 bases and J by 5 bases, and 24 bases separated the two germline ends. The CDR3 extends over 17 amino acids. The DNA of the CDR3 is TGTGCCAGTAGTCCGTACCCATTGTCTAACAGGTTTTATGGCTACACCTTC. As protein: CASSPYPLSNRFYGYTF.

This rearrangement joins TRBV28 to TRBJ2-7, with unresolved D. With 5 bases removed from V and 3 bases from J, the gap between germline ends came to 8 bases. CDR1 and CDR2 (germline): MDHEN, SYDVKM. CDR3 length equals 12 residues. CDR3 sequence reads: CASSPGYYEQYF. DNA for the CDR3: TGTGCCAGCAGTCCAGGATACTACGAGCAGTACTTC. Combining the CDR3 with reference TRBV28 and TRBJ2-7 gives the whole variable domain DVKVTQSSRYLVKRTGEKVFLECVQDMDHENMFWYRQDPGLGLRLIYFSYDVKMKEKGDIPEGYSVSREKKERFSLILESASTNQTSMYLCASSPGYYEQYFGPGTRLTVT.

V gene TRBV2 combines with J gene TRBJ2-1; 7 nucleotides match TRBD1. CDR1 is SNHLY, CDR2 FYNNEI, per germline. This CDR3 comprises 15 residues. With V trimmed by 6 bases and J by 4 bases, 9 bases remained unmatched. CDR3 sequence: CASSLQGPDYNEQFF. CDR3 coding DNA: TGTGCCAGCAGCCTACAGGGGCCTGATTACAATGAGCAGTTCTTC.

This rearrangement joins TRBV30 to TRBJ2-7; perhaps TRBD2 as D (6 bases). V shed 1 base and J shed 7 bases, with 17 bases lying between them. The V gene's germline CDR1 is GTSNPN and CDR2 SVGIG (reference sequence). The CDR3 spans 14 residues. The CDR3 bases are TGTGCCTGGAGTGGAACTAGCCTCCTTTCGGAGCAGTACTTC. Protein product: CAWSGTSLLSEQYF.

The rearrangement uses TRBV5-1 and TRBJ2-2, with 8 nucleotides matching TRBD2. The CDR3 runs 14 residues. CDR1 is SGHRS, CDR2 YFSETQ, per germline. With 2 bases clipped from V and 5 bases from J, the junction kept 2 bases outside the gene matches. The CDR3 DNA follows: TGCGCCAGCAGCTTAGCGGGAGTTACCGGGGAGCTGTTTTTT. Residues: CASSLAGVTGELFF.

The chain employs TRBV7-2 and TRBJ1-2; no reliable D call. The CDR3 consists of 13 residues. Trimming shortened V by 0 bases and J by 7 bases, and 9 bases separated the two germline ends. Germline CDR1 and CDR2: SGHTA and FQGNSA. The CDR3 loop reads CASSLAGMGGYTF. CDR3 DNA: TGTGCCAGCAGCTTAGCGGGGATGGGTGGCTACACCTTC. The complete variable domain, with remaining parts taken from reference TRBV7-2 and TRBJ1-2, reads GAGVSQSPSNKVTEKGKDVELRCDPISGHTALYWYRQSLGQGLEFLIYFQGNSAPDKSGLPSDRFSAERTGGSVSTLTIQRTQQEDSAVYLCASSLAGMGGYTFGSGTRLTVV.

The V and J genes are TRBV5-4 and TRBJ2-3; D call uncertain. CDR3 length equals 14 residues. V was pared by 2 bases and J by 2 bases, with 9 bases between. Germline CDR1 SGHNT, CDR2 YYREEE (reference sequence). The CDR3: CASSFGRPTDTQYF. CDR3 sequence (DNA): TGTGCCAGCAGCTTCGGCAGACCCACAGATACGCAGTATTTT.

This chain links TRBV25-1 with TRBJ1-2; D might be TRBD1 (5 bases). In germline, CDR1 is MGHDK, CDR2 SYGVNS. Trimming cost V 8 bases and J 4 bases, with 20 bases left between them. This CDR3 has 15 residues. CDR3 nucleotide sequence: TGTGCCAGCGAACAGTCAGGGCCTCACTCCTATGGCTACACCTTC. Translating gives CASEQSGPHSYGYTF.

The chain has TRBV6-6 and TRBJ1-1, with D perhaps matching TRBD1 (5 bases). Between the trimmed V and J ends, which lost 7 bases and 7 bases, there was a span of 16 bases. Germline loops: CDR1 MNHNY, CDR2 SVGAGI (reference sequence). There are 13 residues in the CDR3. The CDR3 protein is CASTPRGRSEAFF. The CDR3 region has the DNA TGTGCCAGCACTCCTAGGGGCAGAAGTGAAGCTTTCTTT.